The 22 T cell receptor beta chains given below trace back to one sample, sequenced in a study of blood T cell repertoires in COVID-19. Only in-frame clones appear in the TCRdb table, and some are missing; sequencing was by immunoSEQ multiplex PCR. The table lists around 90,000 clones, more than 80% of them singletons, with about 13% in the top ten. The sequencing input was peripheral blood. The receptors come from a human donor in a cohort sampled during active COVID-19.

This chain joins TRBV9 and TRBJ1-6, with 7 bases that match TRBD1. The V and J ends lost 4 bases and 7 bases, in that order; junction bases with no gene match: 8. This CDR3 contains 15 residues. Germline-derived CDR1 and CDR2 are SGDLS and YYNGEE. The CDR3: CASSPQDRLNSPLHF. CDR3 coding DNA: TGTGCCAGCAGCCCTCAGGACAGGTTGAATTCACCCCTCCACTTT.

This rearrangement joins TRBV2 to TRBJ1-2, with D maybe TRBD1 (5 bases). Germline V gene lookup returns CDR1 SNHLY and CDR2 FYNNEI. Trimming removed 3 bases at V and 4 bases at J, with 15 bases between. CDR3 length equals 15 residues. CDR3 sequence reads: CASSDQGNFGYGYTF. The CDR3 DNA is TGTGCCAGCAGTGACCAGGGTAATTTTGGCTATGGCTACACCTTC.

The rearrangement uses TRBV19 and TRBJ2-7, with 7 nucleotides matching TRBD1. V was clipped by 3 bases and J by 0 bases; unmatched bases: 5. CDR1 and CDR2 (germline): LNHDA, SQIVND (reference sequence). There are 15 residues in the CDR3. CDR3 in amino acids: CASSMGTESSYEQYF. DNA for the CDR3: TGTGCCAGTAGTATGGGGACAGAGAGCTCCTACGAGCAGTACTTC.

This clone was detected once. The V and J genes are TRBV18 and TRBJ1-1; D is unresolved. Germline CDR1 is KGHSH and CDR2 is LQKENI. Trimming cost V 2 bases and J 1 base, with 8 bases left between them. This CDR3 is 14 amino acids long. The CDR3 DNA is TGTGCCAGCTCACCATCCTGGGCGAACACTGAAGCTTTCTTT. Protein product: CASSPSWANTEAFF.

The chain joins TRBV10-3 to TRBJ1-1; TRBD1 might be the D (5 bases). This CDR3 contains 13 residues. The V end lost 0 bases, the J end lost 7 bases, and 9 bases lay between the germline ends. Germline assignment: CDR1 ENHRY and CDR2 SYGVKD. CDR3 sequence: CAISESPGNEAFF. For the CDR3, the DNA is TGTGCCATCAGTGAGTCACCAGGGAATGAAGCTTTCTTT.

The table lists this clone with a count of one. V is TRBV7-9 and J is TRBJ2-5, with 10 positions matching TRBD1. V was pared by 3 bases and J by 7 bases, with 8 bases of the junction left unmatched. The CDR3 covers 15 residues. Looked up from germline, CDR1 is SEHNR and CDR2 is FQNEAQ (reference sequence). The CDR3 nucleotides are TGTGCCAGCAGCTTGGGGACAGGGGAGGTGGTGACCCAGTACTTC. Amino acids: CASSLGTGEVVTQYF.

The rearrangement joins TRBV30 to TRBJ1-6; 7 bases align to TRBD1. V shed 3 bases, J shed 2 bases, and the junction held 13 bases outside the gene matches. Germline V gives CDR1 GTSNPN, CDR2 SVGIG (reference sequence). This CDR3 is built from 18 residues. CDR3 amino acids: CAWRDSNLGTAYNSPLHF. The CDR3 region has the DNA TGTGCCTGGAGGGACTCCAACTTAGGGACAGCCTATAATTCACCCCTCCACTTT.

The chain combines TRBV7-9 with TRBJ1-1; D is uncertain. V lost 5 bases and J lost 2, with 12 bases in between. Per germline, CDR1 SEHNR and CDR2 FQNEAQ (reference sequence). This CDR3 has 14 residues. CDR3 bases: TGTGCCAGCAGCCCACCGCACCTAAACACTGAAGCTTTCTTT. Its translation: CASSPPHLNTEAFF.

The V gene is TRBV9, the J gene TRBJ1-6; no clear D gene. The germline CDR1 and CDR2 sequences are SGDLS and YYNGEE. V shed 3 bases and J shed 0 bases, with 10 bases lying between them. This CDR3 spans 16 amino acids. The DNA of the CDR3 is TGTGCCAGCAGCGAGCCCCGGGGCTCCTATAATTCACCCCTCCACTTT. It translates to CASSEPRGSYNSPLHF.

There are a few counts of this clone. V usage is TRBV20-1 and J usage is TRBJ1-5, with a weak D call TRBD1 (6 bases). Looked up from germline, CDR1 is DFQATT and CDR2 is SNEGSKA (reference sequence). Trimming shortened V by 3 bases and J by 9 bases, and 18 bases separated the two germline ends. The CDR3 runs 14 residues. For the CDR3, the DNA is TGCAGTGCTAGTCCCGCAGGGGCGATGTGGCCCCAGCATTTT. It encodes CSASPAGAMWPQHF.

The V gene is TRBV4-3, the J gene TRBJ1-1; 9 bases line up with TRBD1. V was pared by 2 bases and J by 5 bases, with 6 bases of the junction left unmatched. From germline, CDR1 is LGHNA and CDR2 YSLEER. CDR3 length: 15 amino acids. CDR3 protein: CASSQMTGGRTEAFF. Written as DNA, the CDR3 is TGCGCCAGCAGCCAAATGACAGGGGGGAGAACTGAAGCTTTCTTT.

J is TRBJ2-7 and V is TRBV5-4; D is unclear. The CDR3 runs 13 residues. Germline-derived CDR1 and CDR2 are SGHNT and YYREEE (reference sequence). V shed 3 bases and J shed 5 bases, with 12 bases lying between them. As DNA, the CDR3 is TGTGCCAGCAGCTCCGACCCTAGACACGAGCAGTACTTC. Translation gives CASSSDPRHEQYF.

Written as DNA, the CDR3 is TGTGCCAGCAGCAAGACAGGGGAAGGTGGGGCCGGGGAGCTGTTTTTT. This encodes CASSKTGEGGAGELFF. The genes are TRBV9 and TRBJ2-2; 8 bases align to TRBD1. V lost 4 bases and J lost 6; bases outside the gene matches: 11. The CDR3 is 16 residues long. Germline CDR1 is SGDLS and CDR2 is YYNGEE.

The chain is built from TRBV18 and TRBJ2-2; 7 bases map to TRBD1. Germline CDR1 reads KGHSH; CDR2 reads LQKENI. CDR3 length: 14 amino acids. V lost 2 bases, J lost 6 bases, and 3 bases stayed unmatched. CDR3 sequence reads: CASSPNTGAGELFF. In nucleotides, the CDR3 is TGTGCCAGCTCACCAAATACAGGGGCCGGGGAGCTGTTTTTT.

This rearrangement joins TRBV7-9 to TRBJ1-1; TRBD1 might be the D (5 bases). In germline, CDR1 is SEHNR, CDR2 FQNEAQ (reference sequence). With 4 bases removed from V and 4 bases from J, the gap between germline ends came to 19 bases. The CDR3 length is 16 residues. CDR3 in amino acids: CASSSLGGEGGTEAFF. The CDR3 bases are TGTGCCAGCAGCTCCCTGGGAGGGGAAGGAGGCACTGAAGCTTTCTTT.

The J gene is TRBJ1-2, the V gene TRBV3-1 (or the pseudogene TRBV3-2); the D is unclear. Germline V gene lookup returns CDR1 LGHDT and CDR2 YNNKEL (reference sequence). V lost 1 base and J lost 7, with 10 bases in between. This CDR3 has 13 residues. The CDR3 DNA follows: TGTGCCAGCAGCCAAGGGCTTTCCCCTGGCTACACCTTC. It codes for CASSQGLSPGYTF.

For the CDR3, the DNA is TGTGCCAGCAGTCGCCCCGAGGGCTATGGCTACACCTTC. Amino acid sequence: CASSRPEGYGYTF. The chain is built from TRBV25-1 and TRBJ1-2; D remains ambiguous. V was clipped by 5 bases and J by 4 bases, with 11 bases between them. Germline V gene lookup returns CDR1 MGHDK and CDR2 SYGVNS. There are 13 residues in the CDR3.

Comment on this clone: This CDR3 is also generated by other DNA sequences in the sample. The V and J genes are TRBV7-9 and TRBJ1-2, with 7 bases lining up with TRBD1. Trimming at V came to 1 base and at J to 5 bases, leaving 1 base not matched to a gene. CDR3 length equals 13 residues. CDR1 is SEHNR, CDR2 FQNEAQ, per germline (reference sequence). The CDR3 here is CASSLGQGYGYTF. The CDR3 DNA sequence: TGTGCCAGCAGCTTAGGACAGGGATATGGCTACACCTTC.

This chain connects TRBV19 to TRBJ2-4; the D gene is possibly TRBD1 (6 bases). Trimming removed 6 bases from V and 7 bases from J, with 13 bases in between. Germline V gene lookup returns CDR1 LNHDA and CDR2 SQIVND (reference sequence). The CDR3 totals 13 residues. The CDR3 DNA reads TGTGCCAGTAGCCGGATCGGACAGAACATTCAGTACTTC. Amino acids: CASSRIGQNIQYF.

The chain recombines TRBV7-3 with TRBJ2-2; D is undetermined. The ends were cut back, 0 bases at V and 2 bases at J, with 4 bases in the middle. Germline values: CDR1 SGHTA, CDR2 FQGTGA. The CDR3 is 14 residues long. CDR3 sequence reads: CASSLTLNTGELFF. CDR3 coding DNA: TGTGCCAGCAGCTTAACCCTAAACACCGGGGAGCTGTTTTTT.

The DNA for the CDR3 is TGTGCCAGCAGTTTAGGGGGTATTACAGGGGGCAACACCATATATTTT. Translation gives CASSLGGITGGNTIYF. V usage is TRBV28 and J usage is TRBJ1-3, with 9 bases identical to TRBD1. CDR1 and CDR2 from the germline V gene are MDHEN and SYDVKM. The ends lost 2 bases at V and 7 bases at J; junction bases unmatched: 9. The CDR3 covers 16 residues. Looking up the rest from reference TRBV28 and TRBJ1-3 gives the full variable domain: DVKVTQSSRYLVKRTGEKVFLECVQDMDHENMFWYRQDPGLGLRLIYFSYDVKMKEKGDIPEGYSVSREKKERFSLILESASTNQTSMYLCASSLGGITGGNTIYFGEGSWLTVV.

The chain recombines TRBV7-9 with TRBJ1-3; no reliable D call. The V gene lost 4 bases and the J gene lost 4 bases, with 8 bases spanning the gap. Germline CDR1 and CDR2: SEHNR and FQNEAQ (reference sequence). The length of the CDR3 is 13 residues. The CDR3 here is CASSSVQGNTIYF. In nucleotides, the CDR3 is TGTGCCAGCAGCTCTGTACAAGGAAACACCATATATTTT.